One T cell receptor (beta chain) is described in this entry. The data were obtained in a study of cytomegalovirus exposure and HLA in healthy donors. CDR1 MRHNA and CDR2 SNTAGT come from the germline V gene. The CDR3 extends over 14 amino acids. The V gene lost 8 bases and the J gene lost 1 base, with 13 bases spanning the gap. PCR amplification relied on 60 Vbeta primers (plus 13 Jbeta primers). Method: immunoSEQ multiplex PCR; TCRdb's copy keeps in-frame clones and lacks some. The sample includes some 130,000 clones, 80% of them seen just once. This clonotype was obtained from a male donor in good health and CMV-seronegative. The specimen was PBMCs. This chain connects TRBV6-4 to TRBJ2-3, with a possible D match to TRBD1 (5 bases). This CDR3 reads CASGSGRGTDTQYF. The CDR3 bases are TGTGCCAGCGGATCGGGCAGGGGCACAGATACGCAGTATTTT.